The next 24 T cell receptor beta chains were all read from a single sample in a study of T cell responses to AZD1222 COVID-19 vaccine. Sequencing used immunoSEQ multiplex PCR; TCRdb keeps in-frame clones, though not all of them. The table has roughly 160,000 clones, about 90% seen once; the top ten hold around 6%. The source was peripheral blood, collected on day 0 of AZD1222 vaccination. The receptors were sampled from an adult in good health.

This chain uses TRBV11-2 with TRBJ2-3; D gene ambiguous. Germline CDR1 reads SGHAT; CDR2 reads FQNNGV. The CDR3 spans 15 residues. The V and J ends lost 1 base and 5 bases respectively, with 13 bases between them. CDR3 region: CASSLARAGGDTQYF. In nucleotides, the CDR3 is TGTGCCAGCAGCTTAGCTCGGGCAGGCGGAGATACGCAGTATTTT.

The CDR3 region is CSVDGRAAYNEQFF. CDR3 nucleotides: TGCAGCGTGGACGGGAGGGCCGCCTACAATGAGCAGTTCTTC. The chain joins TRBV29-1 to TRBJ2-1, with 8 nucleotides matching TRBD2. The CDR3 is 14 amino acids. Trimming removed 6 bases from V and 2 bases from J; junction bases left unmatched: 6. Germline V gene lookup returns CDR1 SQVTM and CDR2 ANQGSEA.

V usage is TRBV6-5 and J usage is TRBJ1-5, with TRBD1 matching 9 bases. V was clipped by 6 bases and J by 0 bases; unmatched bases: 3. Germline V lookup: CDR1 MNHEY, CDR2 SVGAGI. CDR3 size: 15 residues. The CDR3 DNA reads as TGTGCCAGCAGGAGGGACAGGGATAGCAATCAGCCCCAGCATTTT. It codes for CASRRDRDSNQPQHF.

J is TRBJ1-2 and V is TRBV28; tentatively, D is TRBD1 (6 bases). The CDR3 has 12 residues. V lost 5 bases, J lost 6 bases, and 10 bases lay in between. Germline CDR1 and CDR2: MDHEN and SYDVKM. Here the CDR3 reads CASSLRTDGYTF. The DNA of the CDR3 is TGTGCCAGCAGTCTTAGGACAGATGGCTACACCTTC.

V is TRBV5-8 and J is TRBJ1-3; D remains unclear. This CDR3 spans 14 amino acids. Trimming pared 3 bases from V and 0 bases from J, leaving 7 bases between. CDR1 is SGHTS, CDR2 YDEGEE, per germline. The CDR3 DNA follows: TGTGCCAGCAGCTCGAACAGCTCTGGAAACACCATATATTTT. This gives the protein CASSSNSSGNTIYF.

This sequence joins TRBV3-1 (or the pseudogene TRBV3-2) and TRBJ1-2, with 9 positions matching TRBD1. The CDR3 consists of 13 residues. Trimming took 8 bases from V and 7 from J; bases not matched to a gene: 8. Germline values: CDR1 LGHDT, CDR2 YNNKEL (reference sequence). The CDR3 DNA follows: TGTGCCAGCGGGACAGGGCTGGGGTTTGGCTACACCTTC. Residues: CASGTGLGFGYTF.

CDR3 sequence reads: CASSLNRNYNSPLHF. CDR3 DNA: TGTGCCAGCAGTTTAAACAGGAATTATAATTCACCCCTCCACTTT. The chain employs TRBV28 and TRBJ1-6, with D possibly matching TRBD1 (5 bases). CDR3 size: 15 residues. Trimming shortened V by 2 bases and J by 4 bases, and 9 bases separated the two germline ends. Germline loops: CDR1 MDHEN, CDR2 SYDVKM.

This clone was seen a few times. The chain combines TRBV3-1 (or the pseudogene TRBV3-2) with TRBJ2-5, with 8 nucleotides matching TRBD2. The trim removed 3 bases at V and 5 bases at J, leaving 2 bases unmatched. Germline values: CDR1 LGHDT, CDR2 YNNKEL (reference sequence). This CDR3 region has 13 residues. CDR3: CASSQPGGETQYF. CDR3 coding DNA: TGTGCCAGCAGCCAGCCGGGGGGGGAGACCCAGTACTTC.

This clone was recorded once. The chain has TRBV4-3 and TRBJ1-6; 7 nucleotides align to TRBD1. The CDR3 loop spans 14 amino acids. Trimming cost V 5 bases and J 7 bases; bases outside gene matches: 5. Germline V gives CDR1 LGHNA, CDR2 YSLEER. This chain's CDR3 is CASSVGQRNSPLHF. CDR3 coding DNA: TGCGCCAGCAGCGTGGGACAGAGAAATTCACCCCTCCACTTT.

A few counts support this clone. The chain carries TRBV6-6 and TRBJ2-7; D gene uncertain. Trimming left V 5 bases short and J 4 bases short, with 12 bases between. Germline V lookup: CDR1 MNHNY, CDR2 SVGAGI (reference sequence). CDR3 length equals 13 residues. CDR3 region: CASSPPNLYEQYF. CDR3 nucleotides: TGTGCCAGCAGTCCGCCGAACCTGTACGAGCAGTACTTC.

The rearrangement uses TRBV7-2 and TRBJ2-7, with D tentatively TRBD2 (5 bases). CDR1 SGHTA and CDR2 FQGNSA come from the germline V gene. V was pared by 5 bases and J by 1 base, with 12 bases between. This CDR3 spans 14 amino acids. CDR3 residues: CASSGPWTSYEQYF. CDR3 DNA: TGTGCCAGCAGCGGGCCTTGGACTTCCTACGAGCAGTACTTC. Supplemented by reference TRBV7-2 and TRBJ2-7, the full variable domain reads GAGVSQSPSNKVTEKGKDVELRCDPISGHTALYWYRQSLGQGLEFLIYFQGNSAPDKSGLPSDRFSAERTGGSVSTLTIQRTQQEDSAVYLCASSGPWTSYEQYFGPGTRLTVT.

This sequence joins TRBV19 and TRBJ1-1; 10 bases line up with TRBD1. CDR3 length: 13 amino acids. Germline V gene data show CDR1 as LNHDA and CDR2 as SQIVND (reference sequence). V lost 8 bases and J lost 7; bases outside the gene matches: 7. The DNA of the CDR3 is TGTGCCAGTTCCGGGACAGGGGATTATGAAGCTTTCTTT. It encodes CASSGTGDYEAFF.

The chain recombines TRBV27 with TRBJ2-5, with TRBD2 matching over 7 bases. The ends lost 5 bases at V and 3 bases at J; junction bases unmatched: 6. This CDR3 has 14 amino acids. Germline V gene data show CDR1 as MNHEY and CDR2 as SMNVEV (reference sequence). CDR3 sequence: CASSGLADKETQYF. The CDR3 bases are TGTGCCAGCAGTGGGCTAGCGGATAAAGAGACCCAGTACTTC.

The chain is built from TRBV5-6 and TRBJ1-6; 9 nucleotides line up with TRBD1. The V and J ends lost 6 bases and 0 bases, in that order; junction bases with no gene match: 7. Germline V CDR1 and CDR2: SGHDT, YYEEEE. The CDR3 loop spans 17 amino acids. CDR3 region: CASTSLTGGSYNSPLHF. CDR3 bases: TGTGCCAGCACCTCCCTGACAGGGGGCTCCTATAATTCACCCCTCCACTTT.

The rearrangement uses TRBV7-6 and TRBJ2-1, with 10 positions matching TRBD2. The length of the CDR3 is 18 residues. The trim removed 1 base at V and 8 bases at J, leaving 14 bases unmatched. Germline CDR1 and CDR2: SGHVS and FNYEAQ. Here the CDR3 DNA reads TGTGCCAGCAGCTTAGGCGGATGGGGGACTAGCGCCGAGGATGAGCAGTTCTTC. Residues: CASSLGGWGTSAEDEQFF.

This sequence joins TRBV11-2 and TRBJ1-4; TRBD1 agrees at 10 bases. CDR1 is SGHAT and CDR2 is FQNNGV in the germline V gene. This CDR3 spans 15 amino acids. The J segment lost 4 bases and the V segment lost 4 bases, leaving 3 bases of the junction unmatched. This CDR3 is CASSWGDRGNEKLFF. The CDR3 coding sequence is TGTGCCAGCAGCTGGGGGGACAGGGGTAATGAAAAACTGTTTTTT. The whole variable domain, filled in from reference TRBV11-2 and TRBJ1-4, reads EAGVAQSPRYKIIEKRQSVAFWCNPISGHATLYWYQQILGQGPKLLIQFQNNGVVDDSQLPKDRFSAERLKGVDSTLKIQPAKLEDSAVYLCASSWGDRGNEKLFFGSGTQLSVL.

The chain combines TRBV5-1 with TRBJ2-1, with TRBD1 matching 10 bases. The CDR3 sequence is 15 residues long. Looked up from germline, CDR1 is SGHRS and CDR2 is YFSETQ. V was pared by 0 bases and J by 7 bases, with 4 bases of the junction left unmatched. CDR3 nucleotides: TGCGCCAGCAGCTTGGTCCCGGGACAGGGGAATGAGCAGTTCTTC. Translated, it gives CASSLVPGQGNEQFF.

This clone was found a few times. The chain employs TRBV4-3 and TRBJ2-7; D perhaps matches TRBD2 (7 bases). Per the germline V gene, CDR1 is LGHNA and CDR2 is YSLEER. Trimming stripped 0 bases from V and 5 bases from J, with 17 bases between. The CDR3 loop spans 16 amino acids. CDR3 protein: CASSQDLGGAADEQYF. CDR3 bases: TGCGCCAGCAGCCAAGATCTAGGGGGGGCTGCCGACGAGCAGTACTTC.

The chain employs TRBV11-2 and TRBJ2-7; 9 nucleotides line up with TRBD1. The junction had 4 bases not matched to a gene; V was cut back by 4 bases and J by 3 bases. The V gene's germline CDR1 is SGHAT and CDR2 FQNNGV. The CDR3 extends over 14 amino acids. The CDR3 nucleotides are TGTGCCAGCAGCTCTTTGGGACAGGGCTACGAGCAGTACTTC. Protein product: CASSSLGQGYEQYF.

The CDR3: CASSVGLGAGLGYTF. CDR3 sequence (DNA): TGTGCCAGCAGCGTAGGGCTGGGAGCAGGGCTTGGCTACACCTTC. V gene TRBV9 combines with J gene TRBJ1-2; a weak D match, TRBD1 (5 bases). Per germline, CDR1 SGDLS and CDR2 YYNGEE. V lost 0 bases and J 7 bases, leaving 16 bases between the germline ends. The CDR3 is made up of 15 amino acids.

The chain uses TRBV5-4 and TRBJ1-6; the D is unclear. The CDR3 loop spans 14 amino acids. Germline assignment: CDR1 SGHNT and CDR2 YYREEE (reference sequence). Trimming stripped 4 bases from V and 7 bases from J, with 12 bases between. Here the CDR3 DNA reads TGTGCCAGCAGCCGGTCTGAAGGGAATTCACCCCTCCACTTT. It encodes CASSRSEGNSPLHF. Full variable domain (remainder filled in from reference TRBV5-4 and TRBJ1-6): ETGVTQSPTHLIKTRGQQVTLRCSSQSGHNTVSWYQQALGQGPQFIFQYYREEENGRGNFPPRFSGLQFPNYSSELNVNALELDDSALYLCASSRSEGNSPLHFGNGTRLTVT.

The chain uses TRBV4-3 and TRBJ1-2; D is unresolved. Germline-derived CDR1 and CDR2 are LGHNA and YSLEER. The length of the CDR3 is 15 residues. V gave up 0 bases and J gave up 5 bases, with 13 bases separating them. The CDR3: CASSQEASVGYGYTF. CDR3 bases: TGCGCCAGCAGCCAAGAAGCGTCGGTCGGTTATGGCTACACCTTC.

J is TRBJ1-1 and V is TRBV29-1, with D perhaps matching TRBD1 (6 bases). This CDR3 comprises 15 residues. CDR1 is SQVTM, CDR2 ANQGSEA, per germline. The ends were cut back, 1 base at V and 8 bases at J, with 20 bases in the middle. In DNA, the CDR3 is TGCAGCGTTGAAGGGCCGGGGGCTCCCCACGGAGAAGCTTTCTTT. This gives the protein CSVEGPGAPHGEAFF.

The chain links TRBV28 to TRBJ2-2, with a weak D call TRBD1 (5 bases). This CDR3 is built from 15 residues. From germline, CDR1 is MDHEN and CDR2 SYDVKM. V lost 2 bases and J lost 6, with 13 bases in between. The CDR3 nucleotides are TGTGCCAGCAGTTTAGCACAGGCCAAGGCCGGGGAGCTGTTTTTT. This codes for CASSLAQAKAGELFF.